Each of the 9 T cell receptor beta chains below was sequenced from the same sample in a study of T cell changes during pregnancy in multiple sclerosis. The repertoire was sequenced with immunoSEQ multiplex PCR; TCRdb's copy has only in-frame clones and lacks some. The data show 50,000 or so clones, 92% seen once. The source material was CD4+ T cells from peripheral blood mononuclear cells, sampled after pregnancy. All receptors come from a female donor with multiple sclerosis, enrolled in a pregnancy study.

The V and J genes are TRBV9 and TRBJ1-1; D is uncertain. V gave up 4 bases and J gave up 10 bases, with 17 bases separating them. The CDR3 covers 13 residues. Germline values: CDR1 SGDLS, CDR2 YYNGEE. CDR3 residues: CASSRLRNGGAFF. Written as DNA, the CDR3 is TGTGCCAGCAGCCGTCTCAGAAATGGCGGAGCTTTCTTT.

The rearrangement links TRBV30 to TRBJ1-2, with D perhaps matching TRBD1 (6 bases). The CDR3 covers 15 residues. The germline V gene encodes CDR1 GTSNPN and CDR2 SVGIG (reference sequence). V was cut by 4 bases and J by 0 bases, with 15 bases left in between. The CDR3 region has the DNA TGTGCCTGGACCTTAGACAGGATCGCTAACTATGGCTACACCTTC. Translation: CAWTLDRIANYGYTF.

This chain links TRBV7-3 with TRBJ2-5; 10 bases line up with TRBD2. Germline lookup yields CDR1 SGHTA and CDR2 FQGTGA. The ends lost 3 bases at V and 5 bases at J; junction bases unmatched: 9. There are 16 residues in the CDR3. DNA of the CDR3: TGTGCCAGCAGCTTGAGTCCCGGGGGACTAGCGGAGACCCAGTACTTC. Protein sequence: CASSLSPGGLAETQYF.

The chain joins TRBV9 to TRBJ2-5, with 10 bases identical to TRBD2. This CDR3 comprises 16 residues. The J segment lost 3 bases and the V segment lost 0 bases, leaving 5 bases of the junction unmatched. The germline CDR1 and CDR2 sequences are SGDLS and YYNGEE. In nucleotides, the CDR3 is TGTGCCAGCAGCGTAGCTAGCGGGAGAGGGGAAGAGACCCAGTACTTC. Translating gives CASSVASGRGEETQYF. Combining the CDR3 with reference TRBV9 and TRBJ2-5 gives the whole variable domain DSGVTQTPKHLITATGQRVTLRCSPRSGDLSVYWYQQSLDQGLQFLIQYYNGEERAKGNILERFSAQQFPDLHSELNLSSLELGDSALYFCASSVASGRGEETQYFGPGTRLLVL.

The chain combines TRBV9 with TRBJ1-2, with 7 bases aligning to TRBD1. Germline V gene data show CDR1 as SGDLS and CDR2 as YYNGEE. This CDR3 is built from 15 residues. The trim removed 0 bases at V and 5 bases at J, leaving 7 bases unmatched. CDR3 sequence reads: CASSVAPGTAYGYTF. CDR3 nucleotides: TGTGCCAGCAGCGTAGCCCCCGGGACAGCTTATGGCTACACCTTC.

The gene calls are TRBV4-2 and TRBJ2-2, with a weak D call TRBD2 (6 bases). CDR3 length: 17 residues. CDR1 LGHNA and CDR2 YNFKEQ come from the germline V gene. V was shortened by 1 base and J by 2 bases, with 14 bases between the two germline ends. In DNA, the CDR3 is TGTGCCAGCAGCCAAGGATCGGGACTCTCAAACACCGGGGAGCTGTTTTTT. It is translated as CASSQGSGLSNTGELFF.

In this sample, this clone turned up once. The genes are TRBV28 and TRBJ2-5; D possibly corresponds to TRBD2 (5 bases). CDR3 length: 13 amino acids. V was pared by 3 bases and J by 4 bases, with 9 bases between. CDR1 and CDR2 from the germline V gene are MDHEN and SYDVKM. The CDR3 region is CASSFGSPETQYF. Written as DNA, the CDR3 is TGTGCCAGCAGTTTTGGGAGCCCAGAGACCCAGTACTTC.

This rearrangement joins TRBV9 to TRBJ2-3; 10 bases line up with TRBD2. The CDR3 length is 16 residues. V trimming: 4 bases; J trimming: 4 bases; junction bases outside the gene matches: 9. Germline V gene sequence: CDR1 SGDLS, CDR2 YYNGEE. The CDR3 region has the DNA TGTGCCAGCAGCCCACGGACTAGCGGAACCGCAGATACGCAGTATTTT. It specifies CASSPRTSGTADTQYF.

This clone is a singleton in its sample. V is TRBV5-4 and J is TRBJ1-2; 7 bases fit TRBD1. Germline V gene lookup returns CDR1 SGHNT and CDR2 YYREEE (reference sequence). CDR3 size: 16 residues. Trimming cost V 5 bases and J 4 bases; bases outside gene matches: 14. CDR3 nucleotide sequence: TGTGCCAGCAGAGATAGACAGGGCATTTTGACCTATGGCTACACCTTC. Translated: CASRDRQGILTYGYTF.